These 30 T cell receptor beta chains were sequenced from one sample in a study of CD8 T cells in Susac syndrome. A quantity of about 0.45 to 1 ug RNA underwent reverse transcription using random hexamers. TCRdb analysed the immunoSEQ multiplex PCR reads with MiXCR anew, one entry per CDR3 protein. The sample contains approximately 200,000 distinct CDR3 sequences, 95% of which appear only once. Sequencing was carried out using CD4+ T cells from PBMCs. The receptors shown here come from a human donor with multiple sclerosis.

Written as DNA, the CDR3 is TGTGCCTGGAGTGTACAAAGGGGCTCTGAAGCTTTCTTT. Translated: CAWSVQRGSEAFF. The rearrangement joins TRBV30 to TRBJ1-1, with a possible D match to TRBD1 (5 bases). Germline-derived CDR1 and CDR2 are GTSNPN and SVGIG (reference sequence). The ends were cut back, 0 bases at V and 6 bases at J, with 11 bases in the middle. The CDR3 runs to 13 residues.

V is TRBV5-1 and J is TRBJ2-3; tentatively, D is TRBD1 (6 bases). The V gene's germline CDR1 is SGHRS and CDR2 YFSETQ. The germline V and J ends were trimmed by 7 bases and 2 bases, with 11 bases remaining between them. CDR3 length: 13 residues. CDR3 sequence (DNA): TGCGCCAGCTCCGGACAGAACACAGATACGCAGTATTTT. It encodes CASSGQNTDTQYF.

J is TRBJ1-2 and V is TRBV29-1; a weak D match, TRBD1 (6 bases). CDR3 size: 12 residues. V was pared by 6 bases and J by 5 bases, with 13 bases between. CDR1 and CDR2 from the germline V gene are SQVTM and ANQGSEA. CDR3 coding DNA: TGCAGCGTCCCCCGGGGGACATATGGCTACACCTTC. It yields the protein CSVPRGTYGYTF.

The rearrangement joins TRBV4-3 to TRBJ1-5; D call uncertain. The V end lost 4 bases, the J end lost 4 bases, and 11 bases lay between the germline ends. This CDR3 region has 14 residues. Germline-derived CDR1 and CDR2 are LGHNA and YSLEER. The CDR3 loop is CASSPRIGNQPQHF. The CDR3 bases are TGCGCCAGCAGCCCCCGGATCGGGAATCAGCCCCAGCATTTT.

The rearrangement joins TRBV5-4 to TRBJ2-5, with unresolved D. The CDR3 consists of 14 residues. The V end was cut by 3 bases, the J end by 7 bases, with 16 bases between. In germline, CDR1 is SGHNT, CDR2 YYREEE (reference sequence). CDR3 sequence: CASSSAIADGTQYF. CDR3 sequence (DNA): TGTGCCAGCAGCTCGGCGATCGCTGATGGGACCCAGTACTTC.

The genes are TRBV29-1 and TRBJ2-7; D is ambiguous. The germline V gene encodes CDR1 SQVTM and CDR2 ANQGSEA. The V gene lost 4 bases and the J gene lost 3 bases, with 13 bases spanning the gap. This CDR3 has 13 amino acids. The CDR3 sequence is CSVAKAPVYEQYF. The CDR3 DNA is TGCAGCGTTGCCAAGGCACCGGTCTACGAGCAGTACTTC.

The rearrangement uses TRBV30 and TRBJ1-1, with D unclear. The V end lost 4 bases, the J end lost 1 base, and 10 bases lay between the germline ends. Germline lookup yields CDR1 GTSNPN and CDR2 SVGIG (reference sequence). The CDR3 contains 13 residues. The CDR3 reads CAWNRVRNTEAFF. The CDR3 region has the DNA TGTGCCTGGAATAGAGTTAGGAACACTGAAGCTTTCTTT.

Written as DNA, the CDR3 is TGCGCCAGCAGCAAAACAGGGAGTGAGCAGTTCTTC. This translates into CASSKTGSEQFF. This sequence joins TRBV5-1 and TRBJ2-1; D may be TRBD1 (6 bases). Germline CDR1 and CDR2: SGHRS and YFSETQ. The CDR3 spans 12 residues. The V end lost 4 bases, the J end lost 9 bases, and 11 bases lay between the germline ends.

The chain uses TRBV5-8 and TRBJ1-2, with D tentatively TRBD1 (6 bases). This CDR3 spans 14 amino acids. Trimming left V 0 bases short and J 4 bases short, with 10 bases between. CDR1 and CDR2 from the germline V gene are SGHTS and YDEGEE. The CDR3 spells CASSLATGTYGYTF. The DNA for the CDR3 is TGTGCCAGCAGCTTGGCGACAGGAACCTATGGCTACACCTTC.

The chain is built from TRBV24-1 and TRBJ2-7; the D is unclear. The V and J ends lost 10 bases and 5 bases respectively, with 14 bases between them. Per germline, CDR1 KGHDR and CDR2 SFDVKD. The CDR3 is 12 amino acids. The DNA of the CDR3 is TGTGCCACTGCAGACAAGTCCCACGAGCAGTACTTC. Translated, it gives CATADKSHEQYF.

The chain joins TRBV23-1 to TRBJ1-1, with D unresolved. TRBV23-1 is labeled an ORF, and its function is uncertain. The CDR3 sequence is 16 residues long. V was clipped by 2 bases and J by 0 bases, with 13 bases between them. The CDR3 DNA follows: TGCGCCAGCAGTCAAAGACACCGAGGCCTGAACACTGAAGCTTTCTTT. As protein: CASSQRHRGLNTEAFF.

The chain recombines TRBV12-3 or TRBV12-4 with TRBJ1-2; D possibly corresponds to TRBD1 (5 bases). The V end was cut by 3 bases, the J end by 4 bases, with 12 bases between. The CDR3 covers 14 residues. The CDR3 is CASSFRARLYGYTF. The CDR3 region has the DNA TGTGCCAGCAGTTTCAGGGCAAGGCTCTATGGCTACACCTTC.

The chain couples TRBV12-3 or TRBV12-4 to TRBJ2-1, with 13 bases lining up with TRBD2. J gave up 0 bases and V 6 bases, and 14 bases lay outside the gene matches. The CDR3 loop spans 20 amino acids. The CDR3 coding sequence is TGTGCCAGCAGCGAATTCGGGACTAGCGGGGATATCATCTCCTACAATGAGCAGTTCTTC. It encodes CASSEFGTSGDIISYNEQFF.

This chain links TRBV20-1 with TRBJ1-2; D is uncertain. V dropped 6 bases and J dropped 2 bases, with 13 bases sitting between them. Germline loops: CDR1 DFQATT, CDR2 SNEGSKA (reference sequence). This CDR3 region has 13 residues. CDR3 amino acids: CSAPAGANYGYTF. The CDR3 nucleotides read TGCAGTGCCCCAGCGGGCGCGAACTATGGCTACACCTTC.

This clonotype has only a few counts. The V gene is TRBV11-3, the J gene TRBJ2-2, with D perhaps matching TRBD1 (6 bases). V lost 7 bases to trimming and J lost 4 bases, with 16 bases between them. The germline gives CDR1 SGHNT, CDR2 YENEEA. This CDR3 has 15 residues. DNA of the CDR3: TGTGCCAGCAACCCATTATCAGGGGTCACCGGGGAGCTGTTTTTT. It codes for CASNPLSGVTGELFF.

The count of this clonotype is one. DNA of the CDR3: TGCAGTGCTAGCCGGGCGGGGGTCTACGAGCAGTACTTC. This sequence encodes CSASRAGVYEQYF. The chain employs TRBV20-1 and TRBJ2-7; TRBD2 agrees at 7 bases. Germline trimming cut 3 bases from V and 3 bases from J; bases unmatched to any gene: 5. The CDR3 consists of 13 residues. The V gene's germline CDR1 is DFQATT and CDR2 SNEGSKA (reference sequence).

This chain's CDR3 is CASSTLQGRDTQYF. The CDR3 DNA reads as TGTGCCAGCAGCACACTACAGGGGCGGGATACGCAGTATTTT. This chain joins TRBV12-3 or TRBV12-4 and TRBJ2-3; 7 positions match TRBD1. The V gene end was trimmed by 6 bases and the J gene end by 6 bases; junction bases not matched to a gene: 9. This CDR3 has 14 amino acids.

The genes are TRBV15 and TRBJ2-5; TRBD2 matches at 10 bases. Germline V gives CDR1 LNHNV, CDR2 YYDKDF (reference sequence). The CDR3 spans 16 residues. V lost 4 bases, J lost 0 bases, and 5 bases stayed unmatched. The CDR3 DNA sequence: TGTGCCACCAGCACAGGACTAGCGGCGTACCAAGAGACCCAGTACTTC. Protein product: CATSTGLAAYQETQYF.

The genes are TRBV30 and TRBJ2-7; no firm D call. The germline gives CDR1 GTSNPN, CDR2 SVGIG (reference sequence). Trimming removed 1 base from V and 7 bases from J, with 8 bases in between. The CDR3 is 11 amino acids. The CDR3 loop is CAWSEEQEQYF. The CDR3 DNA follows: TGTGCCTGGAGTGAGGAACAGGAGCAGTACTTC.

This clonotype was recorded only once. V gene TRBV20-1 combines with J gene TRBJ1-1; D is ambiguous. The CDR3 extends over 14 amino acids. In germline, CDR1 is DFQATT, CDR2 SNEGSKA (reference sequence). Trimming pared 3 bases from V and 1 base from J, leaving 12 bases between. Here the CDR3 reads CSARRPGENTEAFF. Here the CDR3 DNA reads TGCAGTGCTAGGCGGCCAGGAGAGAACACTGAAGCTTTCTTT.

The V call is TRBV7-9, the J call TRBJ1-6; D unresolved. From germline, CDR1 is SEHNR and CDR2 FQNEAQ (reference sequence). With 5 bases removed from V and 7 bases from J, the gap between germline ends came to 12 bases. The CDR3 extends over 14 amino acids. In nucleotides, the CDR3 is TGTGCCAGCAGCCCCCAGAAGGGAAATTCACCCCTCCACTTT. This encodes CASSPQKGNSPLHF.

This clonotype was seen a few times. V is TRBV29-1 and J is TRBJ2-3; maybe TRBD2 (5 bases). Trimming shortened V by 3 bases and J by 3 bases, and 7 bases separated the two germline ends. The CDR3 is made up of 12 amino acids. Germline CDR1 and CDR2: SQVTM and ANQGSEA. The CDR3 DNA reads TGCAGCGTTGATGGCGGGACAGATACGCAGTATTTT. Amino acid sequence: CSVDGGTDTQYF.

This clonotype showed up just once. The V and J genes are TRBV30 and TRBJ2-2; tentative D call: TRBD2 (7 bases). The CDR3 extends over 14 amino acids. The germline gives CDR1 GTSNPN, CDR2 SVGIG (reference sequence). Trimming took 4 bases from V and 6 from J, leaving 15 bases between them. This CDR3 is CAWNGGRRAGELFF. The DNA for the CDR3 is TGTGCCTGGAACGGGGGGCGCCGCGCCGGGGAGCTGTTTTTT.

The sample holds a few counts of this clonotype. CDR3 region: CASSQGQGGAKNIQYF. The CDR3 nucleotides are TGCGCCAGCAGCCAAGGCCAGGGGGGAGCCAAAAACATTCAGTACTTC. The rearrangement joins TRBV4-1 to TRBJ2-4, with D maybe TRBD1 (7 bases). The germline CDR1 and CDR2 sequences are MGHRA and YSYEKL. The CDR3 covers 16 residues. Trimming removed 1 base from V and 0 bases from J, with 10 bases in between.

CDR3 DNA: TGTGCCAGCAGCCCACCTGCAGGGGTATCCTCTGGGGCCAACGTCCTGACTTTC. It is translated as CASSPPAGVSSGANVLTF. The J gene is TRBJ2-6, the V gene TRBV5-6, with a weak D call TRBD1 (6 bases). The germline gives CDR1 SGHDT, CDR2 YYEEEE. The CDR3 consists of 18 residues. V was shortened by 4 bases and J by 0 bases, with 17 bases between the two germline ends.

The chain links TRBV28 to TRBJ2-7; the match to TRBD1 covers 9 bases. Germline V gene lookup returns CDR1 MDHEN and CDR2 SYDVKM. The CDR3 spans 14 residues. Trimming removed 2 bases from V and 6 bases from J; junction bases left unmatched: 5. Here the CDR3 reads CASSLPGTGFEQYF. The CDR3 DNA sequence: TGTGCCAGCAGTTTACCCGGGACAGGGTTCGAGCAGTACTTC.

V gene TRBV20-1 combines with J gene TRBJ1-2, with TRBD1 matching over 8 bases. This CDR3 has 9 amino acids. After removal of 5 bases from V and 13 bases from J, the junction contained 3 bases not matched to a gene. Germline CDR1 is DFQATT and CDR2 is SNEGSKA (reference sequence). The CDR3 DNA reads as TGCAGTGCTTCAACAGGGGGCACCTTC. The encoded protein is CSASTGGTF.

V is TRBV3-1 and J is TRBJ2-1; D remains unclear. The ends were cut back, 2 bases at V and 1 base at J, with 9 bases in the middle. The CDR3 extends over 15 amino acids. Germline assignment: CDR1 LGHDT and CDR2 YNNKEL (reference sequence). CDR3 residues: CASSQNPVSYNEQFF. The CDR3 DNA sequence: TGTGCCAGCAGCCAAAACCCAGTTTCCTACAATGAGCAGTTCTTC.

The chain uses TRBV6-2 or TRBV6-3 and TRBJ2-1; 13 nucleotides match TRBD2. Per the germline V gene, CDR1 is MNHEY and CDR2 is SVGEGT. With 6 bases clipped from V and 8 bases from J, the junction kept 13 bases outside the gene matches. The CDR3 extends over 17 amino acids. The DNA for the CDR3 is TGTGCCAGCAGACCGCGGACTAGCGGGAGACTCAATTATGAGCAGTTCTTC. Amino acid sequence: CASRPRTSGRLNYEQFF.

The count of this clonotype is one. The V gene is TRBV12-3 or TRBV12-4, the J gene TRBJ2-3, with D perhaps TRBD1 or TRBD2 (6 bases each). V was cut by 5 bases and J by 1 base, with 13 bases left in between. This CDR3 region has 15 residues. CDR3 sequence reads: CASSPGGWGTDTQYF. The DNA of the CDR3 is TGTGCCAGCAGTCCCGGGGGCTGGGGCACAGATACGCAGTATTTT.